This TCR beta chain was retrieved from a study of CD8+CD57+ T cells in acquired aplastic anemia. Overall study findings and caveats: Common to patients and controls were twenty-nine CD8+ CDR3 sequences. Patient and control CD8+ Simpson's diversity was not significantly different.

This clonotype was found many times. Its matching antigen is unknown. Profiles of TCR beta VDJ and CDR3 were generated from a genomic DNA template. From the reads, TCRdb called clonotypes with MiXCR, one entry per CDR3 protein. The sample lists about 150,000 distinct CDR3 sequences, roughly half occurring once. The V gene's germline CDR1 is SSHAT and CDR2 FNYEAQ (reference sequence). The CDR3 spans 15 residues. Trimming took off 2 bases at V and 1 base at J, with 9 bases between the two ends. It was patients with CD8+CD57+ cell expansion by flow cytometry who were chosen for sequencing. The diagnosis in all patients was severe acquired aplastic anemia. Receipt of therapy had not occurred in any patient by the time of blood sampling.

Sample: sorted CD4+, CD8+, or CD8+CD57+ T cells (not recorded which) from PBMCs. This chain connects TRBV7-7 to TRBJ1-3; D not certain. This clonotype originated in a human donor with aplastic anemia. The CDR3 DNA is TGTGCCAGCAGCTTATCTCAGAGATCTGGAAACACCATATATTTT. It is translated as CASSLSQRSGNTIYF.